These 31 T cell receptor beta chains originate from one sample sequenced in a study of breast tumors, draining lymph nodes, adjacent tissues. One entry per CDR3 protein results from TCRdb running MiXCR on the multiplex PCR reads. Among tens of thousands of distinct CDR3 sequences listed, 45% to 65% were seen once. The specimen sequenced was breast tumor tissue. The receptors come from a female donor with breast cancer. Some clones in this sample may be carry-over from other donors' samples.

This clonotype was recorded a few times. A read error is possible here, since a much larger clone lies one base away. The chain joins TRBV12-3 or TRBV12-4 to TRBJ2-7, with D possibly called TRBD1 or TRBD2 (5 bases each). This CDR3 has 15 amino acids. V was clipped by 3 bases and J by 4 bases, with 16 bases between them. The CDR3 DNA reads TGTGCCAGCAGTTTCAGCGGAGCAGGGAATTACGAGCAGTACTTC. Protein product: CASSFSGAGNYEQYF.

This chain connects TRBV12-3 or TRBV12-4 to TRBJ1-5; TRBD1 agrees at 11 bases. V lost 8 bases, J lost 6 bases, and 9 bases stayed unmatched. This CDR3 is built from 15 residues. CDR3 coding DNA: TGTGCCAGCTCACGGGGACAGGGGGTGGGTCAGCCCCAGCATTTT. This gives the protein CASSRGQGVGQPQHF.

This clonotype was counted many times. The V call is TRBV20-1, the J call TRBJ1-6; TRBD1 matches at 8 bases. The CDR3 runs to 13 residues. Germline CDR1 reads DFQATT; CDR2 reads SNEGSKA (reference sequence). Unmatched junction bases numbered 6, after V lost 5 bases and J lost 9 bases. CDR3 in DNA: TGCAGTGCTGACAGGGGTATTAGTTCACCCCTCCACTTT. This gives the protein CSADRGISSPLHF.

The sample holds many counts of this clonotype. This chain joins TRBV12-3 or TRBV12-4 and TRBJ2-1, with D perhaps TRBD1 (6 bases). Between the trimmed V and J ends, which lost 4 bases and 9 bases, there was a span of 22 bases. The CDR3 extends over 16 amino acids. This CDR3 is CASSSNIGQPHGEQFF. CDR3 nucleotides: TGTGCCAGCAGTTCTAATATCGGACAGCCCCACGGTGAGCAGTTCTTC.

The CDR3 loop reads CSANPGGSSYEQYF. DNA of the CDR3: TGCAGTGCCAACCCCGGGGGTAGCTCCTACGAGCAGTACTTC. The rearrangement uses TRBV20-1 and TRBJ2-7; the D gene is possibly TRBD2 (6 bases). The V gene's germline CDR1 is DFQATT and CDR2 SNEGSKA (reference sequence). Trimming left V 6 bases short and J 0 bases short, with 15 bases between. This CDR3 is 14 amino acids long.

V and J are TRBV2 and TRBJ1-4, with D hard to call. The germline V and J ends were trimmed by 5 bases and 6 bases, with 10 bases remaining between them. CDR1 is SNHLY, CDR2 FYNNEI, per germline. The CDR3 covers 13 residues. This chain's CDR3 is CASSRSGYEKLFF. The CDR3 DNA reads TGTGCCAGCAGTCGGAGCGGCTATGAAAAACTGTTTTTT. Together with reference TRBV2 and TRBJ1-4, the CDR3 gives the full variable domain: EPEVTQTPSHQVTQMGQEVILRCVPISNHLYFYWYRQILGQKVEFLVSFYNNEISEKSEIFDDQFSVERPDGSNFTLKIRSTKLEDSAMYFCASSRSGYEKLFFGSGTQLSVL.

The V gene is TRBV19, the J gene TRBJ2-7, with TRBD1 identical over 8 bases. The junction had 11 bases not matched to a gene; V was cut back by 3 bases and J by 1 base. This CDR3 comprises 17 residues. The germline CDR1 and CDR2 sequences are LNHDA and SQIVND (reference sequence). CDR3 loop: CASSIRPGTGASYEQYF. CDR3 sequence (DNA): TGTGCCAGTAGTATTAGACCCGGGACAGGTGCTTCCTACGAGCAGTACTTC.

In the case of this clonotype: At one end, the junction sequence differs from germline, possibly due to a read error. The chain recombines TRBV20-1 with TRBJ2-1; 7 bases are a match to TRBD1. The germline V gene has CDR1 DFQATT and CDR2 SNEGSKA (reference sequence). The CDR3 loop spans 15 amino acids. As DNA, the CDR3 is TGCAGTGCTGCACAGGGGTCGGGTGGCTACCATGAGCAGTTCTTC. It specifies CSAAQGSGGYHEQFF.

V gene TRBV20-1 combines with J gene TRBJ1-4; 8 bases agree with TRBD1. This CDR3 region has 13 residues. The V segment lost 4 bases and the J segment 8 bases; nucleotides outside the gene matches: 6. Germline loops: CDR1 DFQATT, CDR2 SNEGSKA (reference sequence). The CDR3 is CSATDRGREKLFF. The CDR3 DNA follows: TGCAGTGCTACCGACAGGGGAAGGGAAAAACTGTTTTTT.

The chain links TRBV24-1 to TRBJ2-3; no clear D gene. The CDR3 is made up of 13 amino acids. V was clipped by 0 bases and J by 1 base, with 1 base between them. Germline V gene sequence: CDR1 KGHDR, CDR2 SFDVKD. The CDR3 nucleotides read TGTGCCACCAGTGATTTGGGCACAGATACGCAGTATTTT. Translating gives CATSDLGTDTQYF.

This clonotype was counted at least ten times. The CDR3 loop is CASSPDPPGELFF. The CDR3 DNA reads as TGTGCCAGCAGCCCCGACCCGCCCGGGGAGCTGTTTTTT. This chain connects TRBV5-4 to TRBJ2-2, with unresolved D. V was shortened by 4 bases and J by 6 bases, with 10 bases between the two germline ends. The CDR3 has 13 residues. Germline CDR1 reads SGHNT; CDR2 reads YYREEE (reference sequence).

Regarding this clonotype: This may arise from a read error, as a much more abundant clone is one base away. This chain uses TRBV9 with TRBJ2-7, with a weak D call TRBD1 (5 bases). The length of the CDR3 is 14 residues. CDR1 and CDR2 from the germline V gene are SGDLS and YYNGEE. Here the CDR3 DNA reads TGTGCCAGCAGCGCATCAATTGGGGCCTACGAGCAGTCCTTC. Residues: CASSASIGAYEQSF.

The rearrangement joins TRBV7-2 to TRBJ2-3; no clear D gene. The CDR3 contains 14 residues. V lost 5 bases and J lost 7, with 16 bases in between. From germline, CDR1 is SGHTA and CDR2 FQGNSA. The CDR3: CASSPRPATNTQYF. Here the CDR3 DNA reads TGTGCCAGCAGCCCCCGACCCGCAACTAATACGCAGTATTTT.

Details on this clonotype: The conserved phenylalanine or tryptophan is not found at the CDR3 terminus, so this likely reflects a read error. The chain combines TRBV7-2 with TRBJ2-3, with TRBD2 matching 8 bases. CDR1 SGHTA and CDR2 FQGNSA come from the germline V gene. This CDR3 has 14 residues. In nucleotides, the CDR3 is TGTGCCAGCGGCTTCACTAGCGGCGCAGATACGCAGTATCTT. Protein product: CASGFTSGADTQYL.

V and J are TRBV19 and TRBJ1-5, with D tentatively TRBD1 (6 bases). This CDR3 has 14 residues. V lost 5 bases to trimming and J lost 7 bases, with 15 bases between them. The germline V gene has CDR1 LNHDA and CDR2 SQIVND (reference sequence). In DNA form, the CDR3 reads TGTGCCAGTAGTGGGTTCGGGGGGCACCAGCCCCAGCATTTT. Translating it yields CASSGFGGHQPQHF. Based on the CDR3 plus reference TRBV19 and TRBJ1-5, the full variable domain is DGGITQSPKYLFRKEGQNVTLSCEQNLNHDAMYWYRQDPGQGLRLIYYSQIVNDFQKGDIAEGYSVSREKKESFPLTVTSAQKNPTAFYLCASSGFGGHQPQHFGDGTRLSIL.

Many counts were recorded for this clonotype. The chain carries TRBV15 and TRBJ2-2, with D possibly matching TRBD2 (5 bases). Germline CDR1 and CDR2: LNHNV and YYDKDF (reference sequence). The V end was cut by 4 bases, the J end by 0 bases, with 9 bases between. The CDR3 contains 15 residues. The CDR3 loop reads CATSTSGTNTGELFF. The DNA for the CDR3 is TGTGCCACCAGCACCAGCGGAACGAACACCGGGGAGCTGTTTTTT.

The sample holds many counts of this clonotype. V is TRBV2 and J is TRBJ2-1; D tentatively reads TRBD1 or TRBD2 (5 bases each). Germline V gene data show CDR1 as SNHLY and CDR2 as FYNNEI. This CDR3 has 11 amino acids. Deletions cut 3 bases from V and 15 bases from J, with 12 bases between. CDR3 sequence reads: CASSEEVGGFF. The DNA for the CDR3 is TGTGCCAGCAGTGAGGAGGTTGGGGGGTTCTTC.

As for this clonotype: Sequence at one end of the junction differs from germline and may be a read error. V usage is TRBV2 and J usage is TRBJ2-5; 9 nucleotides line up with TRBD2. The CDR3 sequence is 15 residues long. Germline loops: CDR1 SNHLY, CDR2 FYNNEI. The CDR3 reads CASMAGLAGQGTQYF. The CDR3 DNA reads TGTGCCAGCATGGCTGGGCTAGCGGGACAAGGGACCCAGTACTTC.

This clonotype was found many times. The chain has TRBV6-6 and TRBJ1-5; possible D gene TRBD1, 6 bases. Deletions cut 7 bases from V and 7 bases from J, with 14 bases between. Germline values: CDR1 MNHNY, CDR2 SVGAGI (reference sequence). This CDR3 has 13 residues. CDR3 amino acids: CASTVGDKQPQHF. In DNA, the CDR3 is TGTGCCAGCACCGTCGGGGACAAACAGCCCCAGCATTTT.

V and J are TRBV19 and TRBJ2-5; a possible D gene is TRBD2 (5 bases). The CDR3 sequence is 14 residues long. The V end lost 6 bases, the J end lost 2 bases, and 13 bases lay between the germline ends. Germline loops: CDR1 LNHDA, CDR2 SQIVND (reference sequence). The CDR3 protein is CASSLGLKQETQYF. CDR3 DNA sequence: TGTGCCAGTAGCCTCGGACTGAAACAAGAGACCCAGTACTTC. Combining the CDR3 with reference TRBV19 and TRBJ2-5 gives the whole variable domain DGGITQSPKYLFRKEGQNVTLSCEQNLNHDAMYWYRQDPGQGLRLIYYSQIVNDFQKGDIAEGYSVSREKKESFPLTVTSAQKNPTAFYLCASSLGLKQETQYFGPGTRLLVL.

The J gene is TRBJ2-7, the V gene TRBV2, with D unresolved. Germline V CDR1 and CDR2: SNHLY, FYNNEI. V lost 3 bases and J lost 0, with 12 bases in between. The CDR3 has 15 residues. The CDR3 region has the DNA TGTGCCAGCAGTGATCGCCCGGGTACCTCCTACGAGCAGTACTTC. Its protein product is CASSDRPGTSYEQYF.

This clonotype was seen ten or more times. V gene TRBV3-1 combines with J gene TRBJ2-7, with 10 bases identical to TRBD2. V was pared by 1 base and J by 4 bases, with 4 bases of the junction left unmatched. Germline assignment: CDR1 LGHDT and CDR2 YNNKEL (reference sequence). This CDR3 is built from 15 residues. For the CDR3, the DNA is TGTGCCAGCAGCCAAGCGGCTAGCGGGAGATACGAGCAGTACTTC. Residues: CASSQAASGRYEQYF.

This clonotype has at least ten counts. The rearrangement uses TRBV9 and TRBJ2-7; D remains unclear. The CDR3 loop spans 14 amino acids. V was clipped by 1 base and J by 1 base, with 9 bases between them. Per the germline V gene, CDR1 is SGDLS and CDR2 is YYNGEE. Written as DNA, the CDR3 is TGTGCCAGCAGCGTATACGAGACTTCCTACGAGCAGTACTTC. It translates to CASSVYETSYEQYF. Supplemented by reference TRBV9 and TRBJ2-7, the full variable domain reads DSGVTQTPKHLITATGQRVTLRCSPRSGDLSVYWYQQSLDQGLQFLIQYYNGEERAKGNILERFSAQQFPDLHSELNLSSLELGDSALYFCASSVYETSYEQYFGPGTRLTVT.

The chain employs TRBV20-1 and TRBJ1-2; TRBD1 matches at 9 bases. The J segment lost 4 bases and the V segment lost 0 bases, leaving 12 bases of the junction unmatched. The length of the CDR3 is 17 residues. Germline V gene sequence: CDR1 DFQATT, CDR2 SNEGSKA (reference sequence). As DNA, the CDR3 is TGCAGTGCTAGAGATCAGGGACAGGGATATTATAGCTATGGCTACACCTTC. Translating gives CSARDQGQGYYSYGYTF.

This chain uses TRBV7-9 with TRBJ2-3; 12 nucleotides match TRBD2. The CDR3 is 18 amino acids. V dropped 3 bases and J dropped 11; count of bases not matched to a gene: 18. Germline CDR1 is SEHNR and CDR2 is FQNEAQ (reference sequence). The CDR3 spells CASSFTSSGRAGGDEQYF. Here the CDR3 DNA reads TGTGCCAGCAGCTTCACCTCTAGCGGGAGGGCCGGGGGGGATGAGCAGTATTTT.

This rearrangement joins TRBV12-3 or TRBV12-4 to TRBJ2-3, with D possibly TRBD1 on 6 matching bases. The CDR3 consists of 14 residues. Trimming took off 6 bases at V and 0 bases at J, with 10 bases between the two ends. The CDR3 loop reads CASRNDRSTDTQYF. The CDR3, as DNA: TGTGCCAGCAGGAATGACAGGAGCACAGATACGCAGTATTTT.

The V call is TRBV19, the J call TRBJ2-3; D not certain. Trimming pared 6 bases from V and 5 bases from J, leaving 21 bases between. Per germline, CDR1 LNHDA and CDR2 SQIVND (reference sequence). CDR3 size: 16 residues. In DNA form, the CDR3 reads TGTGCCAGTAGCTCCTCTAGTGAGAGTGTTAGAGATACGCAGTATTTT. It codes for CASSSSSESVRDTQYF.

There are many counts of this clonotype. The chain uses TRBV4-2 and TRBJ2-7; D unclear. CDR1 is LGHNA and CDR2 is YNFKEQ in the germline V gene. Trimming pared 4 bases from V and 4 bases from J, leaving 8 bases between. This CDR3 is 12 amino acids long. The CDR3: CASSPPTYEQYF. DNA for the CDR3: TGTGCCAGCAGCCCCCCTACTTACGAGCAGTACTTC.

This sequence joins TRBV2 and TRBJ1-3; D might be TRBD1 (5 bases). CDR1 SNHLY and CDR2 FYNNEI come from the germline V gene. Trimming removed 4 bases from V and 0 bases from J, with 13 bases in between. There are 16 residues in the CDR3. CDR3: CASSALGPNSGNTIYF. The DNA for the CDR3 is TGTGCCAGCAGTGCCCTGGGACCGAACTCTGGAAACACCATATATTTT.

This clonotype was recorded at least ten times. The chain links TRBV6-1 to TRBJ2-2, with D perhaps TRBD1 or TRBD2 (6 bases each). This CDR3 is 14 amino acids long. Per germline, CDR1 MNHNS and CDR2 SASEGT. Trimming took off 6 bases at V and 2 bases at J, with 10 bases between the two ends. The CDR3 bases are TGTGCCAGCAGGTTGGGGGGCAACACCGGGGAGCTGTTTTTT. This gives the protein CASRLGGNTGELFF.

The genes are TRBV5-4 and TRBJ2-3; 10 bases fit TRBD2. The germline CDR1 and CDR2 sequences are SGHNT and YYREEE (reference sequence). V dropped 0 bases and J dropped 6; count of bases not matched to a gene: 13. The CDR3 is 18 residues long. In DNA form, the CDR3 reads TGTGCCAGCAGCTTGGTGTCGGGGCTAGCGGGAGCGGCTGATACGCAGTATTTT. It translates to CASSLVSGLAGAADTQYF.